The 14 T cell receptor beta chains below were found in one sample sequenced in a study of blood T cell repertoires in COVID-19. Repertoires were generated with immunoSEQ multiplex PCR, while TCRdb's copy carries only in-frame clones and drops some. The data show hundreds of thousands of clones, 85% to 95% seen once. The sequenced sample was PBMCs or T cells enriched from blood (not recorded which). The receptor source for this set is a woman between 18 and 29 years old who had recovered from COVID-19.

The CDR3 DNA reads as TGTGCCAGCAGCTTGGATATCGCTTCGGACGAGCAGTACTTC. Its translation: CASSLDIASDEQYF. The chain joins TRBV5-5 to TRBJ2-7, with no clear D. Germline CDR1 SGHKS, CDR2 YYEKEE (reference sequence). The CDR3 consists of 14 residues. V was trimmed by 0 bases and J by 5 bases, leaving 12 bases between them.

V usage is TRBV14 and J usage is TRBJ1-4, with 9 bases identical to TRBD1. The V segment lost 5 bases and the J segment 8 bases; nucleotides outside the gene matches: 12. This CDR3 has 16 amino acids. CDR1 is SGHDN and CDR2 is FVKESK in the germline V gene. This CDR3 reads CASSAFRDRVNEKLFF. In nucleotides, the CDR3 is TGTGCCAGCAGCGCATTTCGGGACAGGGTGAACGAAAAACTGTTTTTT. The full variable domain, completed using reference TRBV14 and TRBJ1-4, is EAGVTQFPSHSVIEKGQTVTLRCDPISGHDNLYWYRRVMGKEIKFLLHFVKESKQDESGMPNNRFLAERTGGTYSTLKVQPAELEDSGVYFCASSAFRDRVNEKLFFGSGTQLSVL.

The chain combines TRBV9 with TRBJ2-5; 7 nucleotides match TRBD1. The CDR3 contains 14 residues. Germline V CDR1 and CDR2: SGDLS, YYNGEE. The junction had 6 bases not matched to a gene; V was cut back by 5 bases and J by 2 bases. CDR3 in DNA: TGTGCCAGCAGTGCTCCGGGACAGCAAGAGACCCAGTACTTC. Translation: CASSAPGQQETQYF.

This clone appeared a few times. This CDR3 reads CASTKSISRGTGELFF. CDR3 DNA: TGTGCCAGCACCAAATCTATCAGTCGGGGCACCGGGGAGCTGTTTTTT. This rearrangement joins TRBV7-8 to TRBJ2-2; a possible D gene is TRBD2 (5 bases). The CDR3 contains 16 residues. Germline values: CDR1 SGHVS, CDR2 FQNEAQ. The ends were cut back, 7 bases at V and 4 bases at J, with 19 bases in the middle.

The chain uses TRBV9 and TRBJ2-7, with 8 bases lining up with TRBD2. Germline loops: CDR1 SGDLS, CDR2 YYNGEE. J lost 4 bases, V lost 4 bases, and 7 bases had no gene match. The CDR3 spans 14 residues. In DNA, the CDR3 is TGTGCCAGCAGCACTAGCGGAGGGGGGTACGAGCAGTACTTC. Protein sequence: CASSTSGGGYEQYF. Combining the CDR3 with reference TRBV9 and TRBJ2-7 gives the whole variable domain DSGVTQTPKHLITATGQRVTLRCSPRSGDLSVYWYQQSLDQGLQFLIQYYNGEERAKGNILERFSAQQFPDLHSELNLSSLELGDSALYFCASSTSGGGYEQYFGPGTRLTVT.

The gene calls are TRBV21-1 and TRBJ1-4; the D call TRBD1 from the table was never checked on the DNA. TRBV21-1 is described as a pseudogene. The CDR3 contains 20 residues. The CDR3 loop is CASSKAERGTGKLKNEKLFF. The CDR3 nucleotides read TGTGCCAGCAGCAAAGCCGAAAGGGGGACAGGGAAGTTGAAGAATGAAAAACTGTTTTTT.

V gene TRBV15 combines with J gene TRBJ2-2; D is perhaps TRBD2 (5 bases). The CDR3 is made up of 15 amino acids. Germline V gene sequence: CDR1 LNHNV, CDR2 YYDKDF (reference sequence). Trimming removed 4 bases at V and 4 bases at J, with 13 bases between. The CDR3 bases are TGTGCCACCAGCATAGCTAGCACGTTCACCGGGGAGCTGTTTTTT. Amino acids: CATSIASTFTGELFF. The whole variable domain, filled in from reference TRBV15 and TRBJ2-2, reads DAMVIQNPRYQVTQFGKPVTLSCSQTLNHNVMYWYQQKSSQAPKLLFHYYDKDFNNEADTPDNFQSRRPNTSFCFLDIRSPGLGDTAMYLCATSIASTFTGELFFGEGSRLTVL.

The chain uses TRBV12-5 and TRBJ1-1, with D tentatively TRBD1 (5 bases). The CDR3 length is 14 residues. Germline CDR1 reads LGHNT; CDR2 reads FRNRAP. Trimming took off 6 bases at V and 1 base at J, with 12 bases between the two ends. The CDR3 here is CASGRALANTEAFF. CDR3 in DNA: TGTGCTAGTGGCAGGGCTTTGGCGAACACTGAAGCTTTCTTT.

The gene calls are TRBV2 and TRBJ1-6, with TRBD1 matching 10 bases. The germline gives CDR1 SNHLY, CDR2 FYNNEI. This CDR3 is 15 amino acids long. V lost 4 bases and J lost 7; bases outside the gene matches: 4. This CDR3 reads CASSVTGGANSPLHF. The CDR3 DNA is TGTGCCAGCAGTGTGACAGGGGGCGCGAATTCACCCCTCCACTTT.

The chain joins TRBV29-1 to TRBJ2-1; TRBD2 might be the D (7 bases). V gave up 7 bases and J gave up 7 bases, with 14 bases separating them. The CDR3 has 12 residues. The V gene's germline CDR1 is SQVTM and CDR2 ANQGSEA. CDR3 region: CSARGANNEQFF. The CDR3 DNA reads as TGCAGCGCCCGGGGGGCTAATAATGAGCAGTTCTTC.

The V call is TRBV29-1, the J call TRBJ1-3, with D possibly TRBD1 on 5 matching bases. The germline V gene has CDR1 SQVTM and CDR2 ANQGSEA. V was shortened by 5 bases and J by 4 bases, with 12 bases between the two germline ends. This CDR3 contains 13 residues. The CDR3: CSVQGRPGNTIYF. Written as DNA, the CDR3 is TGCAGCGTTCAGGGCCGCCCGGGAAACACCATATATTTT.

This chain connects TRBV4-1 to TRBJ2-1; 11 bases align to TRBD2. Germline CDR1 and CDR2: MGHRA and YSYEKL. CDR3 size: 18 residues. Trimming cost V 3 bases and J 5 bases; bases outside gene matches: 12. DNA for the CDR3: TGCGCCAGCAGCCATTCCCGATCCGGGACTAGCGGCGACAATGAGCAGTTCTTC. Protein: CASSHSRSGTSGDNEQFF.

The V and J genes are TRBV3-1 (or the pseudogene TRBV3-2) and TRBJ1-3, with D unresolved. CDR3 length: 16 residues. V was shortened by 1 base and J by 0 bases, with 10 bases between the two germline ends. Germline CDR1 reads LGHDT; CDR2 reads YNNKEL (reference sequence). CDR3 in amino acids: CASSQGAGNSGNTIYF. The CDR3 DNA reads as TGTGCCAGCAGCCAAGGGGCGGGGAACTCTGGAAACACCATATATTTT.

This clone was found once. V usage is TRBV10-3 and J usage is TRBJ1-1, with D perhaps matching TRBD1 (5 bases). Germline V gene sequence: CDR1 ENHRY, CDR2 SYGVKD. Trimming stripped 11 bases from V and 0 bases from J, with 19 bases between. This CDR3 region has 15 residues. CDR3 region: CAVSWAETVNTEAFF. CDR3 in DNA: TGTGCCGTATCATGGGCAGAGACAGTGAACACTGAAGCTTTCTTT.